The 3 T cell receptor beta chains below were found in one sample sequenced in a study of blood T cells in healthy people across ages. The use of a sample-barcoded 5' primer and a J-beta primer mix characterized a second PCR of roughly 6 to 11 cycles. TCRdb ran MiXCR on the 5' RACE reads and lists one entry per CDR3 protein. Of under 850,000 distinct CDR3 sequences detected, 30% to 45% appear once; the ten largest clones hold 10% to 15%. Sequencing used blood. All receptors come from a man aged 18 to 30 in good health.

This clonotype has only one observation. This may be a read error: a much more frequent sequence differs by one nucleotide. Here the CDR3 reads CASSQTGVVETQYF. The CDR3 DNA sequence: TGTGCCAGCAGCCAGACAGGGGTCGTTGAGACCCAGTACTTC. The chain joins TRBV4-2 to TRBJ2-5, with TRBD1 identical over 8 bases. CDR1 and CDR2 (germline): LGHNA, YNFKEQ. The CDR3 extends over 14 amino acids. After removal of 3 bases from V and 5 bases from J, the junction contained 5 bases not matched to a gene.

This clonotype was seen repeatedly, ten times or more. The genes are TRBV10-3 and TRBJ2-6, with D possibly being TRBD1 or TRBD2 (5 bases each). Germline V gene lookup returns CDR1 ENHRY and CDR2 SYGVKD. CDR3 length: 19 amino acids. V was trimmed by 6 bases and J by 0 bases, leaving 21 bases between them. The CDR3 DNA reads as TGTGCCATCAGAGTGGGCCCCGGGACGGGGATCTCTGGGGCCAACGTCCTGACTTTC. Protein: CAIRVGPGTGISGANVLTF.

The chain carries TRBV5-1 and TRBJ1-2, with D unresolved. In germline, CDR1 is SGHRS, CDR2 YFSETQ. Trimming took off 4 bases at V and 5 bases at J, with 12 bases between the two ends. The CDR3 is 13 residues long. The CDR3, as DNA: TGCGCCAGCAGCCAGGAGGGCGAGTATGGCTACACCTTC. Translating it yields CASSQEGEYGYTF.